This paragraph reports one TCR beta chain. Looked up from germline, CDR1 is SGHRS and CDR2 is YFSETQ. The CDR3 spans 16 residues. V gave up 1 base and J gave up 3 bases, with 15 bases separating them. This sample is drawn from a study of blood T cell repertoires in COVID-19. TCRdb keeps only in-frame clones here, not all; method: immunoSEQ multiplex PCR. The sample lists 55,000 to 65,000 clones; about 79% were seen once. This sequence originates from an older woman with acute or convalescent COVID-19. The sequencing sample was made of peripheral blood. The chain combines TRBV5-1 with TRBJ2-3, with D possibly matching TRBD2 (6 bases). CDR3 bases: TGCGCCAGCAGCTTGCGGACCTCGGAGGGGACAGATACGCAGTATTTT. This sequence encodes CASSLRTSEGTDTQYF.